This TCR beta chain emerged from a study of cytomegalovirus exposure and HLA in healthy donors. Broader study findings: Cytomegalovirus status, reportedly, was diagnosed with high specificity and sensitivity by the classifier. Earlier analysis found most TCR beta V segments productive about 87% or about 30% of the time. When a later analysis compared HLA-associated TCR beta chains with equally common others, the HLA-associated chains turned out to be more clonally expanded and to have lower generation probabilities.

Both 60 Vbeta primers and 13 Jbeta primers went into the PCR. TCRdb keeps only in-frame clones here, not all; method: immunoSEQ multiplex PCR. The table records 150,000 to 200,000 clones, around 90% of them present only once. For this clone: Its specificity is not known.

CDR1 is MNHEY and CDR2 is SMNVEV in the germline V gene (reference sequence). V was pared by 3 bases and J by 0 bases, with 9 bases between. The CDR3 is 16 amino acids. V gene TRBV27 combines with J gene TRBJ2-6; D gene unclear. The clonotype comes from a boy between 2 and 10 years old in good health and CMV-seronegative. Sequencing was performed on PBMCs. Here the CDR3 reads CASSFLRSSGANVLTF. The CDR3, as DNA: TGTGCCAGCAGTTTCCTCCGCAGCTCTGGGGCCAACGTCCTGACTTTC.